The 10 T cell receptor beta chains in this list originate from one sample, sequenced in a study of T-cell memory formation after mild COVID-19. TCRdb redid the calling of the 5' RACE reads with MiXCR, one entry per CDR3 protein. This sample carries about 140,000 distinct CDR3 sequences, 14% of them seen once, and the ten largest clones take 14%. Sequencing was carried out using PBMCs or a T cell subset sorted from them (not recorded which). Source of these receptors: an adult woman who had mild COVID-19 (a few samples of this study predate the infection). Cell type and time point are not known.

This clonotype was detected a few times. This sequence joins TRBV7-8 and TRBJ2-3; D gene uncertain. Germline assignment: CDR1 SGHVS and CDR2 FQNEAQ. The germline V and J ends were trimmed by 3 bases and 2 bases, with 3 bases remaining between them. The CDR3 runs to 12 residues. The CDR3 DNA is TGTGCCAGCAGCTTCGTCACAGATACGCAGTATTTT. It specifies CASSFVTDTQYF.

The V gene is TRBV7-6, the J gene TRBJ2-2; TRBD2 matches at 8 bases. The CDR3 has 16 amino acids. V trimming: 1 base; J trimming: 1 base; junction bases outside the gene matches: 2. Germline loops: CDR1 SGHVS, CDR2 FNYEAQ. CDR3 sequence reads: CASSLGAGVNTGELFF. CDR3 DNA sequence: TGTGCCAGCAGCTTAGGAGCGGGGGTGAACACCGGGGAGCTGTTTTTT.

V gene TRBV9 combines with J gene TRBJ2-1; a weak D match, TRBD2 (6 bases). Germline V gene lookup returns CDR1 SGDLS and CDR2 YYNGEE. This CDR3 comprises 16 residues. V shed 9 bases and J shed 10 bases, with 29 bases lying between them. CDR3 region: CANLGASADSGKEQFF. CDR3 DNA: TGTGCCAATCTAGGGGCTAGCGCCGACTCTGGGAAAGAGCAGTTCTTC.

The genes are TRBV7-9 and TRBJ2-1, with 9 bases fitting TRBD1. This CDR3 contains 13 residues. Per the germline V gene, CDR1 is SEHNR and CDR2 is FQNEAQ (reference sequence). J lost 7 bases, V lost 5 bases, and 3 bases had no gene match. DNA for the CDR3: TGTGCCAGCAGCACGGACAGGGGAAATGAGCAGTTCTTC. Translation: CASSTDRGNEQFF. Using reference TRBV7-9 and TRBJ2-1 for the parts outside the CDR3, the full variable domain is DTGVSQNPRHKITKRGQNVTFRCDPISEHNRLYWYRQTLGQGPEFLTYFQNEAQLEKSRLLSDRFSAERPKGSFSTLEIQRTEQGDSAMYLCASSTDRGNEQFFGPGTRLTVL.

This clonotype was detected a few times. V gene TRBV6-5 combines with J gene TRBJ1-4, with 7 bases fitting TRBD1. CDR1 is MNHEY, CDR2 SVGAGI, per germline. Germline trimming cut 5 bases from V and 10 bases from J; bases unmatched to any gene: 10. CDR3 length: 14 residues. The CDR3 sequence is CASSRQGVSLKLFF. Written as DNA, the CDR3 is TGTGCCAGCAGTCGACAGGGTGTATCCCTAAAACTGTTTTTT.

The rearrangement uses TRBV5-1 and TRBJ2-3; perhaps TRBD1 as D (5 bases). Trimming removed 8 bases at V and 6 bases at J, with 16 bases between. This CDR3 is 13 amino acids long. CDR1 is SGHRS and CDR2 is YFSETQ in the germline V gene. CDR3 sequence reads: CASTVGVADTQYF. Here the CDR3 DNA reads TGCGCCAGTACCGTAGGGGTGGCTGATACGCAGTATTTT.

The chain is built from TRBV4-3 and TRBJ2-7, with D unresolved. Germline CDR1 is LGHNA and CDR2 is YSLEER. V was trimmed by 0 bases and J by 0 bases, leaving 6 bases between them. The CDR3 contains 14 residues. In nucleotides, the CDR3 is TGCGCCAGCAGCCAAGACACGCTCTCCTACGAGCAGTACTTC. Translated: CASSQDTLSYEQYF.

This clonotype was observed a handful of times. The chain has TRBV20-1 and TRBJ2-6, with D possibly matching TRBD1 (5 bases). Germline-derived CDR1 and CDR2 are DFQATT and SNEGSKA (reference sequence). V lost 5 bases to trimming and J lost 2 bases, with 13 bases between them. The CDR3 has 15 amino acids. The CDR3 sequence is CSAVSRGTGANVLTF. The CDR3 DNA sequence: TGCAGTGCTGTATCTAGGGGCACTGGGGCCAACGTCCTGACTTTC.

This chain links TRBV19 with TRBJ2-1; 9 nucleotides agree with TRBD1. The trim removed 5 bases at V and 7 bases at J, leaving 6 bases unmatched. The germline V gene has CDR1 LNHDA and CDR2 SQIVND (reference sequence). The CDR3 contains 14 residues. The CDR3 region has the DNA TGTGCCAGTAGTCTTCCCGGGACAGGGAATGAGCAGTTCTTC. Translated, it gives CASSLPGTGNEQFF.

J is TRBJ2-1 and V is TRBV27, with 7 bases that match TRBD2. Unmatched junction bases numbered 12, after V lost 0 bases and J lost 4 bases. The CDR3 consists of 18 residues. The V gene's germline CDR1 is MNHEY and CDR2 SMNVEV (reference sequence). The DNA of the CDR3 is TGTGCCAGCAGTTTATCCTCGGGAGGCCTACCTCAATACAATGAGCAGTTCTTC. Its translation: CASSLSSGGLPQYNEQFF.